Here is one T cell receptor beta chain with its context. Sequencing was performed with immunoSEQ multiplex PCR; in TCRdb, only in-frame clones are kept and a portion is missing. Of more than 8,000 clones listed, approximately 90% are singletons. The V end was cut by 6 bases, the J end by 4 bases, with 13 bases between. This CDR3 contains 13 residues. Germline-derived CDR1 and CDR2 are MNHEY and SMNVEV (reference sequence). The data are from a study of blood T cell dynamics during melanoma immunotherapy. Time point specified: week 3, after first cycle of checkpoint inhibitor. This rearrangement joins TRBV27 to TRBJ2-7; D gene ambiguous. The sequence came from a human donor with melanoma. The sample here was blood, taken from a patient treated with checkpoint blockade. Here the CDR3 reads CASRPRLGYEQYF. In nucleotides, the CDR3 is TGTGCCAGCAGGCCCCGCCTGGGATACGAGCAGTACTTC.